Below, 25 T cell receptor beta chains from the same sample are listed, as sequenced in a study of blood T cell repertoires in COVID-19 (dated by TCRdb to about 2020). Libraries were constructed by the immunoSEQ multiplex PCR assay. TCRdb re-hosts the immuneACCESS table, in-frame sequences only. Its copies lack some clones; in the studies checked, an unresolved V gene accounts for under half of them, and the cause for the rest is not known. This sample has over 200,000 clones in its table, and 88% of those were observed once. The ten largest clonotypes hold about 0.65% of the sample. The material sequenced was peripheral blood. The receptor source for this set is a human donor in a cohort sampled during active COVID-19.

The CDR3 loop reads CASRGIDSHYTF. DNA for the CDR3: TGCGCCAGCAGGGGGATCGACAGCCACTACACCTTC. The chain combines TRBV5-1 with TRBJ1-2, with a tentative D call TRBD1 (5 bases). CDR1 and CDR2 from the germline V gene are SGHRS and YFSETQ. The CDR3 consists of 12 residues. V was shortened by 5 bases and J by 10 bases, with 15 bases between the two germline ends.

The chain uses TRBV19 and TRBJ1-5; D call uncertain. The CDR3 extends over 12 amino acids. Germline V gene lookup returns CDR1 LNHDA and CDR2 SQIVND (reference sequence). Trimming cost V 9 bases and J 0 bases, with 6 bases left between them. The CDR3 DNA reads as TGTGCCAGCAGATATAGCAATCAGCCCCAGCATTTT. Its translation is CASRYSNQPQHF.

The chain uses TRBV5-1 and TRBJ1-2; 9 nucleotides agree with TRBD1. The CDR3 extends over 13 amino acids. CDR1 is SGHRS, CDR2 YFSETQ, per germline. With V trimmed by 4 bases and J by 6 bases, 4 bases remained unmatched. The CDR3 region is CASSIQGADGYTF. The DNA of the CDR3 is TGCGCCAGCAGCATACAGGGGGCGGATGGCTACACCTTC.

The rearrangement joins TRBV13 to TRBJ2-1; perhaps TRBD2 as D (6 bases). The CDR3 has 18 residues. With 5 bases removed from V and 0 bases from J, the gap between germline ends came to 20 bases. Germline CDR1 is PRHDT and CDR2 is FYEKMQ (reference sequence). DNA for the CDR3: TGTGCCAGCAGCCGATCAACCGGGACTCCCATCTCCTACAATGAGCAGTTCTTC. Its protein is CASSRSTGTPISYNEQFF.

The rearrangement links TRBV6-6 to TRBJ1-2; tentatively, D is TRBD1 (5 bases). This CDR3 is 14 amino acids long. Germline CDR1 is MNHNY and CDR2 is SVGAGI (reference sequence). Trimming took 0 bases from V and 7 from J, leaving 12 bases between them. CDR3 sequence (DNA): TGTGCCAGCAGTTACTCGCGTCAGGGATCTGGCTACACCTTC. It is translated as CASSYSRQGSGYTF.

The chain has TRBV19 and TRBJ1-2; TRBD1 matches at 8 bases. CDR1 is LNHDA and CDR2 is SQIVND in the germline V gene (reference sequence). J lost 11 bases, V lost 2 bases, and 10 bases had no gene match. The CDR3 has 14 amino acids. The CDR3 sequence: CASSISAGGSGYTF. CDR3 coding DNA: TGTGCCAGTAGTATAAGTGCAGGGGGCAGCGGTTACACCTTC.

The sample holds one count of this clone. The V call is TRBV27, the J call TRBJ2-7, with TRBD2 matching over 7 bases. This CDR3 is built from 13 residues. V lost 0 bases, J lost 6 bases, and 2 bases stayed unmatched. From germline, CDR1 is MNHEY and CDR2 SMNVEV (reference sequence). Here the CDR3 DNA reads TGTGCCAGCAGTTTATCGTCGGGGGGCGAGCAGTACTTC. Its translation: CASSLSSGGEQYF.

This clone was counted only a few times. The chain uses TRBV18 and TRBJ1-2; D ambiguous. V lost 1 base and J lost 5, with 11 bases in between. Germline V CDR1 and CDR2: KGHSH, LQKENI. The CDR3 covers 14 residues. The CDR3 region is CASSPQAGLYGYTF. The CDR3 DNA reads TGTGCCAGCTCACCACAGGCAGGTTTATATGGCTACACCTTC.

The rearrangement links TRBV28 to TRBJ1-2; a possible D gene is TRBD1 (5 bases). This CDR3 has 18 residues. The germline V gene encodes CDR1 MDHEN and CDR2 SYDVKM. Trimming removed 4 bases from V and 2 bases from J, with 23 bases in between. This CDR3 is CASSSPGFGGFHNYGYTF. CDR3 coding DNA: TGTGCCAGCAGTTCTCCGGGGTTTGGGGGGTTTCACAACTATGGCTACACCTTC.

The CDR3 DNA is TGTGCCAGCAGCCCAGCGGGAACCTACAATGAGCAGTTCTTC. It yields the protein CASSPAGTYNEQFF. This chain uses TRBV7-3 with TRBJ2-1, with TRBD2 matching 7 bases. CDR1 and CDR2 (germline): SGHTA, FQGTGA. The CDR3 has 14 residues. V dropped 5 bases and J dropped 2; count of bases not matched to a gene: 3.

The gene calls are TRBV5-1 and TRBJ2-3; TRBD2 might be the D (6 bases). V was trimmed by 5 bases and J by 3 bases, leaving 16 bases between them. The length of the CDR3 is 15 residues. Germline-derived CDR1 and CDR2 are SGHRS and YFSETQ. CDR3: CASSFGGLGTDTQYF. For the CDR3, the DNA is TGCGCCAGCAGTTTCGGGGGACTGGGTACAGATACGCAGTATTTT.

The CDR3 sequence is CASSLDPGSQETQYF. The CDR3 nucleotides are TGTGCCAGCAGCTTGGACCCGGGATCCCAAGAGACCCAGTACTTC. The chain recombines TRBV5-4 with TRBJ2-5, with D possibly being TRBD2 (5 bases). Germline loops: CDR1 SGHNT, CDR2 YYREEE (reference sequence). Deletions cut 0 bases from V and 1 base from J, with 10 bases between. This CDR3 has 15 amino acids.

The chain is built from TRBV7-8 and TRBJ1-3; 7 bases fit TRBD1. Germline CDR1 and CDR2: SGHVS and FQNEAQ. J gave up 3 bases and V 5 bases, and 10 bases lay outside the gene matches. The CDR3 has 16 amino acids. CDR3 loop: CASSTFDREHGNTIYF. CDR3 in DNA: TGTGCCAGCAGCACTTTCGACAGGGAACATGGAAACACCATATATTTT.

The CDR3 DNA sequence: TGCGCCAGCAGCCAACCGTGGGACAGGGAGAGAAGAGAGACCCAGTACTTC. Translation: CASSQPWDRERRETQYF. The J gene is TRBJ2-5, the V gene TRBV4-1, with 9 bases matching TRBD1. Germline loops: CDR1 MGHRA, CDR2 YSYEKL. The trim removed 2 bases at V and 4 bases at J, leaving 11 bases unmatched. This CDR3 is built from 17 residues.

CDR3 loop: CASRRGTGQWQPQHF. The DNA of the CDR3 is TGTGCCAGCAGACGAGGGACAGGGCAGTGGCAGCCCCAGCATTTT. The chain combines TRBV5-5 with TRBJ1-5; 9 bases are shared with TRBD1. This CDR3 comprises 15 residues. Germline CDR1 SGHKS, CDR2 YYEKEE (reference sequence). Losses at the gene ends were 5 bases for V and 7 bases for J; bases not matched to a gene: 10.

In DNA, the CDR3 is TGTGCCAGCAGAAAGGCCGGGGACATCTACGCCTACGAGCAGTACTTC. It codes for CASRKAGDIYAYEQYF. The rearrangement uses TRBV6-6 and TRBJ2-7, with TRBD1 as a possible D gene (6 bases). Trimming cost V 6 bases and J 2 bases, with 20 bases left between them. The germline CDR1 and CDR2 sequences are MNHNY and SVGAGI (reference sequence). The CDR3 has 16 residues.

The J gene is TRBJ1-4, the V gene TRBV19; no reliable D call. CDR3 length equals 16 residues. The V end was cut by 7 bases, the J end by 0 bases, with 15 bases between. Germline CDR1 is LNHDA and CDR2 is SQIVND (reference sequence). The CDR3 is CASTRGGRTTNEKLFF. CDR3 nucleotide sequence: TGTGCCAGTACCCGCGGCGGCCGAACAACTAATGAAAAACTGTTTTTT.

The chain joins TRBV19 to TRBJ2-7; weak D call: TRBD2 (6 bases). Germline V gene sequence: CDR1 LNHDA, CDR2 SQIVND (reference sequence). The CDR3 consists of 14 residues. Trimming took off 5 bases at V and 3 bases at J, with 14 bases between the two ends. The CDR3 protein is CASSAWGLGYEQYF. DNA of the CDR3: TGTGCCAGTAGTGCGTGGGGACTCGGCTACGAGCAGTACTTC.

The chain recombines TRBV6-5 with TRBJ1-6, with 8 bases lining up with TRBD1. Losses at the gene ends were 5 bases for V and 6 bases for J; bases not matched to a gene: 6. This CDR3 has 15 amino acids. Looked up from germline, CDR1 is MNHEY and CDR2 is SVGAGI. The CDR3: CASSRGQGGNSPLHF. The CDR3 DNA is TGTGCCAGCAGTCGAGGACAGGGCGGTAATTCACCCCTCCACTTT.

This sequence joins TRBV30 and TRBJ2-7, with 7 bases identical to TRBD2. Germline V gene data show CDR1 as GTSNPN and CDR2 as SVGIG (reference sequence). CDR3 length equals 16 residues. Germline trimming cut 7 bases from V and 0 bases from J; bases unmatched to any gene: 15. CDR3 nucleotide sequence: TGTGCCTTGGACGGGCGTGGGGGGGTCATCTCCTACGAGCAGTACTTC. This sequence encodes CALDGRGGVISYEQYF.

This sequence joins TRBV6-2 or TRBV6-3 and TRBJ1-5, with a weak D call TRBD1 (5 bases). The germline gives CDR1 MNHEY, CDR2 SVGEGT. Deletions cut 2 bases from V and 6 bases from J, with 8 bases between. This CDR3 is 13 amino acids long. The CDR3 DNA is TGTGCCAGCAGTTACGGGACTTTTCAGCCCCAGCATTTT. It encodes CASSYGTFQPQHF.

The DNA for the CDR3 is TGTGCCAGCAACCCCGGGACAGGGGAATATACCGGGGAGCTGTTTTTT. As protein: CASNPGTGEYTGELFF. The chain carries TRBV6-2 or TRBV6-3 and TRBJ2-2; 10 bases map to TRBD1. This CDR3 is 16 amino acids long. CDR1 is MNHEY, CDR2 SVGEGT, per germline. V lost 7 bases to trimming and J lost 5 bases; unmatched junction nucleotides: 10.

The chain uses TRBV4-2 and TRBJ1-1; no clear D gene. The CDR3 is 17 residues long. V was cut by 4 bases and J by 4 bases, with 22 bases left in between. Germline CDR1 is LGHNA and CDR2 is YNFKEQ. CDR3 region: CASSLNREKGLSTEAFF. CDR3 coding DNA: TGTGCCAGCAGCCTTAACCGGGAAAAGGGTCTGTCCACTGAAGCTTTCTTT.

The rearrangement uses TRBV7-2 and TRBJ1-1; unclear D gene. Germline CDR1 is SGHTA and CDR2 is FQGNSA. Trimming shortened V by 2 bases and J by 5 bases, and 12 bases separated the two germline ends. The CDR3 length is 14 residues. CDR3 in amino acids: CASSLSQQSTEAFF. CDR3 sequence (DNA): TGTGCCAGCAGCTTATCACAGCAGAGTACTGAAGCTTTCTTT.

The chain uses TRBV19 and TRBJ1-3, with TRBD1 as a possible D gene (5 bases). Germline V gene sequence: CDR1 LNHDA, CDR2 SQIVND (reference sequence). Deletions cut 3 bases from V and 2 bases from J, with 8 bases between. The CDR3 is 14 residues long. CDR3: CASSMQGTGNTIYF. The CDR3 region has the DNA TGTGCCAGTAGTATGCAGGGCACTGGAAACACCATATATTTT.